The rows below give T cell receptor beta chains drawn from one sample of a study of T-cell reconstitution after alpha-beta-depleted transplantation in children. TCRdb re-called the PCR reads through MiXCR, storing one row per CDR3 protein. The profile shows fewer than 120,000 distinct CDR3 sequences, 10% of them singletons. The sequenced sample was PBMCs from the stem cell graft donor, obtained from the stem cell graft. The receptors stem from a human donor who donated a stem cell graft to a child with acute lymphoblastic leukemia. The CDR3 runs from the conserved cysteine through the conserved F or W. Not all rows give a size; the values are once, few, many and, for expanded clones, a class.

CASRSPGQGPGANVLTF	TRBV12-3/TRBV12-4	many
CASRTGVNSGELFF	TRBV12-3/TRBV12-4	many
CASSPRPRLAKNIQYF	TRBV11-3	NA
CASSLSLVNTEAFF	TRBV27	many
CASSLTRVAYEQYF	TRBV7-9	NA
CASSPDRVSFMNTEAFF	TRBV4-3	many
CASSQRVAGPYEQYF	TRBV27	many
CASSQGNSYNEQFF	TRBV6-2/TRBV6-3	NA
CASSLGFTDTQYF	TRBV6-5	many
CASSLGTSGRRRGNEQFF	TRBV7-2	many
CASSLPRSSGSSYEQYF	TRBV5-8	many
CASSTSGGSYEQYF	TRBV7-8	many
CASSLKGALGSPLHF	TRBV12-3/TRBV12-4	many
CASSLLGTSYEQYF	TRBV7-2	many
CASSLALSSYNEQFF	TRBV7-2	many
CASALGTGALQETQYF	TRBV9	many
CASSPRDAGLREQYF	TRBV18	many
CASRRVGSKGYGYTF	TRBV12-3/TRBV12-4	many
CASSLPEDGSYNSPLHF	TRBV21-1	many
CASSSPGVWTGELFF	TRBV7-9	many
CASSPSLALANEQYF	TRBV9	many
CSASKERETQYF	TRBV20-1	NA
CASSSLTGESEQYF	TRBV7-6	many
CASSPGETGANVLTF	TRBV7-2	many
CASTLYMVRQGGDQPQHF	TRBV5-1	many
CASSQGGVTGELFF	TRBV3-1	many